Listed below are T cell receptor beta chains from one sample, sequenced in a study of blood T cells in healthy people across ages. Each CDR3 protein gets one entry after TCRdb re-called the 5' RACE reads with MiXCR. The sample consists of nearly 800,000 distinct CDR3 sequences, around 50% of them appearing once. Source material: blood. The receptors were gathered from a middle-aged man in good health. The CDR3 runs from the conserved cysteine through the conserved F or W. Each record gives: V gene, CDR3 protein.

V: TRBV6-2/TRBV6-3
CDR3: CASSYSGWTPTDTQYF

V: TRBV5-1
CDR3: CASSSGTAYNEQYF

V: TRBV4-2
CDR3: CASSQVSGNSYNEQFF

V: TRBV4-2
CDR3: CASSRTSGRDTGELFF

V: TRBV9
CDR3: CASSVDPGLALYNEQFF

V: TRBV29-1
CDR3: CSVDGGDSSYEQYF

V: TRBV20-1
CDR3: CSAPPLTEQYF

V: TRBV4-2
CDR3: CASSQEGSGSGGLQETQYF

V: TRBV6-1
CDR3: CASSEGAASYGYTF

V: TRBV6-5
CDR3: CASSYTPPGLAGTDTQYF

V: TRBV4-3
CDR3: CASSPGLGGEQYF

V: TRBV4-1
CDR3: CASSQAIGSYEQYF

V: TRBV18
CDR3: CASSQYDRVGTEAFF

V: TRBV6-1
CDR3: CASSEGRGPNYGYTF

V: TRBV14
CDR3: CASSQDWGSEQYF

V: TRBV12-3/TRBV12-4
CDR3: CASRSRQGSYTF

V: TRBV25-1
CDR3: CASSEAQAIPFNLHF

V: TRBV20-1
CDR3: CSAIRGISQPQHF

V: TRBV4-3
CDR3: CASSPGDRGRRETQYF

V: TRBV7-2
CDR3: CASSFDSPSYEQYF

V: TRBV7-2
CDR3: CASSLSGGAQPQHF

V: TRBV3-1
CDR3: CASSQAGQTEAFF

V: TRBV20-1
CDR3: CSARVTGRGGYEQYF

V: TRBV20-1
CDR3: CSVPLGRGTKKLFF

V: TRBV12-3/TRBV12-4
CDR3: CASSPIAGVLYNEQFF

V: TRBV5-6
CDR3: CASSLGTALANYDYTF

V: TRBV7-9
CDR3: CASSLVGAGETQYF

V: TRBV12-3/TRBV12-4
CDR3: CASRRLTGKSDTQYF

V: TRBV18
CDR3: CASSPDRGTRNQPQHF

V: TRBV6-2/TRBV6-3
CDR3: CASSSSAWTGYGYTF

V: TRBV6-1
CDR3: CASSDAQETQYF

V: TRBV18
CDR3: CASSPPRDGSPLHF

V: TRBV10-3
CDR3: CAITNQVHEQYF